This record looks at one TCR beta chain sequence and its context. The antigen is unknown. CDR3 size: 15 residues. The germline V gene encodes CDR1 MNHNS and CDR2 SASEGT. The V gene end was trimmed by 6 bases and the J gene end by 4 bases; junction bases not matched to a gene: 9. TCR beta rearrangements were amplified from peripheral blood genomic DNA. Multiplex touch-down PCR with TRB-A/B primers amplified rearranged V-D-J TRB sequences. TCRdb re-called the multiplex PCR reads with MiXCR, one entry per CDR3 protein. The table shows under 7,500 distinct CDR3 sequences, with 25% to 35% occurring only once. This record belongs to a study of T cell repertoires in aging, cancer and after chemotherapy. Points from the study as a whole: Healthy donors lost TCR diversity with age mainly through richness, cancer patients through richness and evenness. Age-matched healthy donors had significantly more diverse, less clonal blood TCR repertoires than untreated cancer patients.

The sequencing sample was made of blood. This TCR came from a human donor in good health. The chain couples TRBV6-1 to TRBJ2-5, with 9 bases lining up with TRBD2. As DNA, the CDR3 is TGTGCCAGCAGCTCAGAGGGACTAGCACTAGAGACCCAGTACTTC. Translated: CASSSEGLALETQYF.